Below are 14 T cell receptor beta chains sequenced from a single sample in a study of OX40 agonist ivuxolimab in advanced cancers. Sequencing was performed with immunoSEQ multiplex PCR; in TCRdb, only in-frame clones are kept and a portion is missing. This table has about 27,000 clones, less than 80% appearing once. The starting material was CD4+ or CD8+ T cells sorted from blood, obtained in a trial of the OX40 agonist ivuxolimab. Receptors were obtained from an adult with an advanced solid tumor such as melanoma, head and neck, liver or kidney cancer.

CDR3 amino acids: CASSLRVVARYGYTF. CDR3 DNA: TGTGCCAGCAGCTTACGGGTGGTAGCTCGGTATGGCTACACCTTC. The V gene is TRBV7-2, the J gene TRBJ1-2; D unresolved. Trimming cost V 2 bases and J 5 bases, with 15 bases left between them. The CDR3 is made up of 15 amino acids. The germline CDR1 and CDR2 sequences are SGHTA and FQGNSA.

V is TRBV5-1 and J is TRBJ2-5; either TRBD1 or TRBD2 may supply D (6 bases each). The CDR3 is 14 amino acids. Per the germline V gene, CDR1 is SGHRS and CDR2 is YFSETQ. Deletions cut 0 bases from V and 4 bases from J, with 10 bases between. For the CDR3, the DNA is TGCGCCAGCAGCTTGGTCGGGGGCCTAGAGACCCAGTACTTC. As protein: CASSLVGGLETQYF.

The V call is TRBV7-6, the J call TRBJ2-1; TRBD2 matches 9 bases. Germline V gene sequence: CDR1 SGHVS, CDR2 FNYEAQ. The CDR3 sequence is 14 residues long. V shed 5 bases and J 10 bases; nucleotides not matched to a gene: 9. DNA for the CDR3: TGTGCCAGCAGCATCAAGGCGGGGGGGCAGGAGCAGTTCTTC. Amino acid sequence: CASSIKAGGQEQFF. Filled out from reference TRBV7-6 and TRBJ2-1, the complete variable domain reads GAGVSQSPRYKVTKRGQDVALRCDPISGHVSLYWYRQALGQGPEFLTYFNYEAQQDKSGLPNDRFSAERPEGSISTLTIQRTEQRDSAMYRCASSIKAGGQEQFFGPGTRLTVL.

The CDR3 loop is CASSGTVRFDYGYTF. CDR3 sequence (DNA): TGTGCCAGCTCAGGGACTGTTCGTTTTGACTATGGCTACACCTTC. V and J are TRBV18 and TRBJ1-2; weak D call: TRBD1 (5 bases). CDR1 KGHSH and CDR2 LQKENI come from the germline V gene. V was pared by 5 bases and J by 3 bases, with 16 bases between. This CDR3 region has 15 residues.

The chain carries TRBV30 and TRBJ2-1; 13 nucleotides match TRBD2. Germline CDR1 reads GTSNPN; CDR2 reads SVGIG (reference sequence). V lost 5 bases and J lost 7; bases outside the gene matches: 11. The CDR3 length is 16 residues. CDR3 residues: CAWRGETSGRTNEQFF. Here the CDR3 DNA reads TGTGCCTGGCGAGGGGAGACTAGCGGGAGGACAAATGAGCAGTTCTTC.

This rearrangement joins TRBV9 to TRBJ1-4, with D perhaps matching TRBD1 (6 bases). The germline CDR1 and CDR2 sequences are SGDLS and YYNGEE. Trimming shortened V by 4 bases and J by 7 bases, and 17 bases separated the two germline ends. This CDR3 is built from 15 residues. In DNA form, the CDR3 reads TGTGCCAGCAGCTTTACGGGGGGGCGCGGTGAAAAACTGTTTTTT. It codes for CASSFTGGRGEKLFF.

The V call is TRBV28, the J call TRBJ2-2; D gene uncertain. This CDR3 is 11 amino acids long. The V gene's germline CDR1 is MDHEN and CDR2 SYDVKM. V was clipped by 3 bases and J by 6 bases, with 2 bases between them. The CDR3: CASSFPGELFF. CDR3 bases: TGTGCCAGCAGTTTCCCCGGGGAGCTGTTTTTT.

The V gene is TRBV6-4, the J gene TRBJ2-2; D is possibly TRBD1 (5 bases). The germline CDR1 and CDR2 sequences are MRHNA and SNTAGT. V was shortened by 2 bases and J by 7 bases, with 11 bases between the two germline ends. This CDR3 has 14 residues. The CDR3 nucleotides are TGTGCCAGCAGTGACAGGGGCGACCTCGGGGAGCTGTTTTTT. This encodes CASSDRGDLGELFF.

This clone appeared a single time. The chain carries TRBV7-9 and TRBJ1-2; D remains ambiguous. The CDR3 covers 16 residues. Germline V gene data show CDR1 as SEHNR and CDR2 as FQNEAQ (reference sequence). With 5 bases removed from V and 1 base from J, the gap between germline ends came to 17 bases. CDR3 DNA sequence: TGTGCCAGCAGCGCCCCCGGGATAGGGTTTAACTATGGCTACACCTTC. This codes for CASSAPGIGFNYGYTF.

The chain links TRBV7-6 to TRBJ1-5; D is perhaps TRBD1 (5 bases). Germline lookup yields CDR1 SGHVS and CDR2 FNYEAQ. V was trimmed by 2 bases and J by 4 bases, leaving 9 bases between them. The CDR3 runs 14 residues. CDR3 nucleotides: TGTGCCAGCAGCTTAAATCGGGGGAATCAGCCCCAGCATTTT. Protein: CASSLNRGNQPQHF.

This clone was observed a single time. This sequence joins TRBV14 and TRBJ1-1, with TRBD1 matching 7 bases. CDR3 length: 14 amino acids. The V and J ends lost 3 bases and 1 base, in that order; junction bases with no gene match: 2. The germline gives CDR1 SGHDN, CDR2 FVKESK. The CDR3 loop reads CASSHRGENTEAFF. The CDR3 nucleotides are TGTGCCAGCAGCCACAGGGGGGAGAACACTGAAGCTTTCTTT.

The V call is TRBV5-1, the J call TRBJ2-1; 11 bases are shared with TRBD2. The CDR3 is 14 residues long. V lost 4 bases and J lost 4; bases outside the gene matches: 1. Germline loops: CDR1 SGHRS, CDR2 YFSETQ. The CDR3 region has the DNA TGCGCCAGCAGCCCTAGCGGGGGGTACAATGAGCAGTTCTTC. This translates into CASSPSGGYNEQFF. Filled out from reference TRBV5-1 and TRBJ2-1, the complete variable domain reads KAGVTQTPRYLIKTRGQQVTLSCSPISGHRSVSWYQQTPGQGLQFLFEYFSETQRNKGNFPGRFSGRQFSNSRSEMNVSTLELGDSALYLCASSPSGGYNEQFFGPGTRLTVL.

V usage is TRBV27 and J usage is TRBJ2-5, with D perhaps TRBD1 (6 bases). Trimming took off 1 base at V and 2 bases at J, with 8 bases between the two ends. CDR3 length: 14 amino acids. Germline assignment: CDR1 MNHEY and CDR2 SMNVEV (reference sequence). The CDR3 spells CASSLFGQQETQYF. CDR3 in DNA: TGTGCCAGCAGTTTATTCGGACAGCAAGAGACCCAGTACTTC.

In its sample, this clone was seen a few times. The genes are TRBV28 and TRBJ1-1; D is uncertain. V was cut by 5 bases and J by 3 bases, with 10 bases left in between. This CDR3 has 13 residues. The V gene's germline CDR1 is MDHEN and CDR2 SYDVKM. The CDR3 loop reads CASSSGRYTEAFF. Here the CDR3 DNA reads TGTGCCAGCAGTAGTGGACGGTACACTGAAGCTTTCTTT.